These 24 T cell receptor beta chains came from one sample sequenced in a study of T cells in severe cutaneous drug reactions. The iRepertoire multiplex PCR system with TCR subtype-specific primers built both bulk and single-cell libraries. Each CDR3 protein gets one entry in TCRdb, which reprocessed the multiplex PCR reads and gives no DNA. Reported are some 5,700 distinct CDR3 sequences; the ten largest clones contain just over 15%. The patients sequenced had a carbamazepine-induced Stevens-Johnson syndrome or toxic epidermal necrolysis reaction. Sequencing used PBMCs. Source of these receptors: a human donor with a severe cutaneous adverse drug reaction.

This sequence joins TRBV7-9 and TRBJ1-1; TCRdb's D call of TRBD1 is untestable without DNA. The CDR3 spans 16 residues. In germline, CDR1 is SEHNR, CDR2 FQNEAQ (reference sequence). This CDR3 reads CASRFKLGQLNTEAFF.

V and J are TRBV2 and TRBJ1-5; TCRdb proposes TRBD1, but this gene call is untestable without DNA. The CDR3 contains 17 residues. Per germline, CDR1 SNHLY and CDR2 FYNNEI. Here the CDR3 reads CASKVGQGVYSNQPQHF.

V is TRBV3-1 and J is TRBJ2-7; absent DNA, TCRdb's TRBD1 call cannot be checked. Germline values: CDR1 LGHDT, CDR2 YNNKEL (reference sequence). The CDR3 loop spans 14 amino acids. CDR3 loop: CASSPDRAVHEQYF.

V is TRBV12-3 or TRBV12-4 and J is TRBJ2-6; TCRdb outputs TRBD2, but without DNA this stays unchecked. This CDR3 is 18 amino acids long. The CDR3 reads CASSLHGSGRSGANVLTF.

This clonotype ranks as medium-sized in terms of frequency. This CDR3 reads CASSLSPLGNQPQHF. This rearrangement joins TRBV28 to TRBJ1-5. This CDR3 has 15 amino acids. Germline values: CDR1 MDHEN, CDR2 SYDVKM.

Measured by frequency, this clonotype is medium-sized. This rearrangement joins TRBV27 to TRBJ1-1. Germline lookup yields CDR1 MNHEY and CDR2 SMNVEV (reference sequence). The CDR3 is 14 residues long. The CDR3 spells CASRIRRLGTEAFF.

By frequency, this clonotype is medium-sized. The chain couples TRBV4-1 to TRBJ1-1. CDR1 and CDR2 from the germline V gene are MGHRA and YSYEKL. The CDR3 runs to 15 residues. CDR3 sequence reads: CASSQEGWGGTEAFF.

The chain joins TRBV12-3 or TRBV12-4 to TRBJ2-1; the TCRdb D gene call, TRBD2, has no DNA to confirm it. The CDR3 consists of 17 residues. CDR3 in amino acids: CASSLSTSGTSYNEQFF.

V and J are TRBV12-3 or TRBV12-4 and TRBJ1-4; the TRBD1 assignment by TCRdb is unverifiable without DNA. The CDR3 consists of 14 residues. CDR3 loop: CASSRQGTNEKLFF.

This clonotype is called medium-sized based on its frequency. The chain recombines TRBV27 with TRBJ2-1; TCRdb lists TRBD2, though no DNA is available to test this call. The CDR3 has 17 amino acids. Looked up from germline, CDR1 is MNHEY and CDR2 is SMNVEV (reference sequence). The CDR3 loop is CASSLFGGREAYNEQFF.

The chain has TRBV18 and TRBJ2-3. The germline gives CDR1 KGHSH, CDR2 LQKENI. This CDR3 is 15 amino acids long. The CDR3 protein is CASSPPSRGADTQYF.

Measured by frequency, this clonotype is medium-sized (0.01 to 0.1%). This sequence joins TRBV4-3 and TRBJ2-1; checking the TCRdb D call of TRBD1 is not possible without DNA. The CDR3 covers 15 residues. Germline CDR1 is LGHNA and CDR2 is YSLEER. CDR3: CASSQEGTGGHEQFF.

In terms of frequency, this clonotype is medium-sized (0.01 to 0.1%). The rearrangement uses TRBV7-8 and TRBJ2-5. Looked up from germline, CDR1 is SGHVS and CDR2 is FQNEAQ. The CDR3 loop spans 14 amino acids. The CDR3 loop reads CASSWGRHQETQYF.

This clonotype registers medium-sized by frequency. The rearrangement uses TRBV5-1 and TRBJ2-7; TCRdb gives TRBD1 as the D gene, but with no DNA this cannot be confirmed. In germline, CDR1 is SGHRS, CDR2 YFSETQ. The CDR3 contains 15 residues. CDR3 in amino acids: CASSFGQGALREQYF.

V gene TRBV11-3 combines with J gene TRBJ2-1; as DNA is missing, the TRBD2 call by TCRdb cannot be tested. CDR1 and CDR2 (germline): SGHNT, YENEEA. The CDR3 extends over 16 amino acids. CDR3 amino acids: CASSLGRAGETDEQFF.

The V gene is TRBV7-2, the J gene TRBJ2-7. Germline V CDR1 and CDR2: SGHTA, FQGNSA. The CDR3 runs 14 residues. The CDR3: CASSLYGTTYEQYF.

This chain connects TRBV7-9 to TRBJ1-6; TCRdb's D gene call, TRBD1, goes unchecked for lack of DNA. Germline V gene data show CDR1 as SEHNR and CDR2 as FQNEAQ (reference sequence). This CDR3 spans 15 amino acids. This chain's CDR3 is CASSPKDRNNSPLHF.

The V call is TRBV25-1, the J call TRBJ2-7. Per the germline V gene, CDR1 is MGHDK and CDR2 is SYGVNS. The CDR3 covers 12 residues. CDR3 protein: CASSWGSAEQYF.

The V and J genes are TRBV4-1 and TRBJ2-7. Germline V CDR1 and CDR2: MGHRA, YSYEKL. The CDR3 consists of 13 residues. CDR3 loop: CASSHVFGYEQYF.

This chain uses TRBV25-1 with TRBJ2-1; there is no DNA to check the TCRdb D call of TRBD1. CDR3 length equals 15 residues. CDR1 is MGHDK and CDR2 is SYGVNS in the germline V gene. CDR3: CASSEGASSYNEQFF.

The chain joins TRBV20-1 to TRBJ2-7; TCRdb proposes TRBD2, but this gene call is untestable without DNA. Germline values: CDR1 DFQATT, CDR2 SNEGSKA (reference sequence). The CDR3 runs to 15 residues. The CDR3 is CSARDGEGIPYEQYF.

Judged by frequency, this clonotype is medium-sized. The chain links TRBV6-2 or TRBV6-3 to TRBJ2-7; TCRdb proposes TRBD1, but this gene call is untestable without DNA. The CDR3 loop spans 15 amino acids. From germline, CDR1 is MNHEY and CDR2 SVGEGT. CDR3 sequence reads: CASSPPPRGNYEQYF.

The chain is built from TRBV7-2 and TRBJ2-5; TCRdb selects TRBD2, and the lack of DNA leaves this call unchecked. The CDR3 is 15 residues long. Germline V gene lookup returns CDR1 SGHTA and CDR2 FQGNSA. CDR3 loop: CASSLASSGQETQYF.

This clonotype is deemed medium-sized by its frequency. This chain joins TRBV6-5 and TRBJ2-7. Germline CDR1 and CDR2: MNHEY and SVGAGI. This CDR3 region has 11 residues. The CDR3: CASSYEAEQYF.